This TCR beta chain was found in a study of cytomegalovirus exposure and HLA in healthy donors. Notes on this clone: Other DNA sequences in the same sample also yield this CDR3.

CDR1 and CDR2 (germline): SGHAT, FQNNGV. V gave up 1 base and J gave up 2 bases, with 8 bases separating them. The CDR3 has 14 residues. The data were produced by immunoSEQ multiplex PCR, yet TCRdb's version contains in-frame clones alone and is incomplete. The table has 110,000 to 150,000 clones, about 83% seen once. The sequencing sample was made of PBMCs. The clonotype comes from a woman between 25 and 40 years old in good health and CMV-seronegative. This chain connects TRBV11-2 to TRBJ1-2; D gene unclear. The CDR3 sequence: CASSLGTGNYGYTF. In DNA, the CDR3 is TGTGCCAGCAGCTTAGGGACGGGGAACTATGGCTACACCTTC.